The present T cell receptor beta chain was sequenced within a study of T cells in Graves' hyperthyroidism and ophthalmopathy. Notes on the study in general: Clonotypes that were expanded in thyroid above 0.001 mostly appeared in blood too.

The CDR3 is 12 residues long, ends included. Germline V gives CDR1 KGHSH, CDR2 LQKENI. This clonotype occurred once. Its antigen is not identified. Lacking the conserved final phenylalanine or tryptophan, this CDR3 likely reflects a read error. The DNA is omitted, as the CDR3 cannot be located on it reliably, and the CDR3 follows TCRdb's listing. Authors of the study amplified TCR beta CDR3 regions from RNA transcripts. When the TCR CDR3 underwent first-round RT-PCR, the HTBI primer set was used. TCRdb re-called the multiplex PCR reads with MiXCR, one entry per CDR3 protein. Of more than 500,000 distinct CDR3 sequences detected, 40% to 55% appear once; the ten largest clones hold over 15%.

This clonotype was sampled from an adult woman with Graves' disease, either hyperthyroidism or ophthalmopathy (not recorded which). The chain uses TRBV18 and TRBJ2-5; the listed D gene, TRBD1, was not tested against the DNA. Sequencing was carried out using peripheral blood or thyroid tissue (not recorded which). The CDR3 spells CASSPPFGTVFL.